The subject of this entry is one TCR beta chain. Its specificity is unknown. The sample belongs to a study of T cell responses to AZD1222 COVID-19 vaccine. Study results and limitations: It should be noted that donors were predominantly white British and more often female, and clonal diversity was possibly underestimated. Researchers report vaccine-associated CD4 TCRs spanning spike, with dominance at 160-218 and 743-854. Reportedly, nearly half of unique spike TCRs recognized epitopes outside B.1.351/B.1.1.7 mutations. Only 5 or 6 individuals given AZD1222 were seropositive at baseline.

Sequencing used immunoSEQ multiplex PCR; TCRdb keeps in-frame clones, though not all of them. This table holds around 130,000 clones, over 90% found once. This clonotype originated in an adult in good health. Sequencing was performed on peripheral blood, taken on day 0 of AZD1222 vaccination.

The CDR3 sequence: CASSHDRVADTQYF. The CDR3 nucleotides are TGTGCCAGCAGCCACGACAGGGTTGCAGATACGCAGTATTTT. The V and J genes are TRBV5-6 and TRBJ2-3; 7 nucleotides match TRBD1. Germline loops: CDR1 SGHDT, CDR2 YYEEEE. The CDR3 runs to 14 residues. The V segment lost 4 bases and the J segment 4 bases; nucleotides outside the gene matches: 6.